The rows below give T cell receptor beta chains drawn from one sample of a study of T cell responses to AZD1222 COVID-19 vaccine. Repertoires were generated with immunoSEQ multiplex PCR, while TCRdb's copy carries only in-frame clones and drops some. Among about 150,000 clones listed, roughly nine tenths were seen once. Sequencing used peripheral blood, obtained on day 0 of AZD1222 vaccination. These receptors were obtained from an adult in good health. Each CDR3 is given with its conserved first and last residue. A D gene is named only where the DNA matches it firmly. Rows may omit the clone size; those that give it use once, few, many or a size class.

v_gene	d_gene	j_gene	abundance	CDR3nt	CDR3aa
TRBV10-3	TRBD1	TRBJ2-1	.	TGTGCCATCAGTGCAAATCCCGGGACAGGGTACAATGAGCAGTTCTTC	CAISANPGTGYNEQFF
TRBV6-5	.	TRBJ1-5	.	TGTGCCAGCAGTTACGGGGAAACTAGCAATCAGCCCCAGCATTTT	CASSYGETSNQPQHF
TRBV28	TRBD1	TRBJ1-1	.	TGTGCCAGCACTTTTCGTGACAGGGCGAACACTGAAGCTTTCTTT	CASTFRDRANTEAFF
TRBV7-6	.	TRBJ1-1	.	TGTGCCAGCAGCTCCCGCGGGAGGACTGAAGCTTTCTTT	CASSSRGRTEAFF
TRBV28	TRBD1	TRBJ2-7	once	TGTGCCAGCAGTCCCCTCGGGACAGACTACGAGCAGTACTTC	CASSPLGTDYEQYF
TRBV7-3	TRBD1	TRBJ1-1	.	TGTGCCAGCAGCTTAAACAGGGGTGAAGCTTTCTTT	CASSLNRGEAFF
TRBV7-8	.	TRBJ2-7	.	TGTGCCAGCAGCTTCCCGAGCCCCCCCTACGAGCAGTACTTC	CASSFPSPPYEQYF
TRBV4-3	.	TRBJ2-1	once	TGCGCCAGCAGCCAAGATCTCCGATTAAGCTCCTACAATGAGCAGTTCTTC	CASSQDLRLSSYNEQFF
TRBV3-1/TRBV3-2	.	TRBJ1-6	.	TGTGCCAGCAGCCAATTCGGGCCGGATTCACCCCTCCACTTT	CASSQFGPDSPLHF
TRBV9	TRBD1	TRBJ1-2	few	TGTGCCAGCAGCGTCGAGGGACAGTCATTCTATGGCTACACCTTC	CASSVEGQSFYGYTF
TRBV5-8	.	TRBJ1-5	.	TGTGCCAGCAGATTCTCGTCAGCTAGGCCCCAGCATTTT	CASRFSSARPQHF
TRBV6-2/TRBV6-3	.	TRBJ2-5	.	TGTGCCAGCAGTTACGGTATAAGGCGAGAGACCCAGTACTTC	CASSYGIRRETQYF
TRBV2	.	TRBJ1-3	.	TGTGCCAGCAGTGAAGTCAGGACGTCAGGAAACACCATATATTTT	CASSEVRTSGNTIYF
TRBV9	.	TRBJ1-1	.	TGTGCCAGCAGCCCAGCGGTAGGTGAAGCTTTCTTT	CASSPAVGEAFF